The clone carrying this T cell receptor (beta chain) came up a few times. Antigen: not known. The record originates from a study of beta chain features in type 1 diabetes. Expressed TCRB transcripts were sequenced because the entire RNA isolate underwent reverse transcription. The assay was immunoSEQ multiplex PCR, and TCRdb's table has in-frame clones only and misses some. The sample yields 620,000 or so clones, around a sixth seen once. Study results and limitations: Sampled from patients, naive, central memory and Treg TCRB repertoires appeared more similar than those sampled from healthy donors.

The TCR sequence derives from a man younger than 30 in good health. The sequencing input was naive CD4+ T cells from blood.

The chain's CDR3 is CASSLSVPNTGELFF. The CDR3 DNA reads TGTGCCAGCAGCCTAAGCGTCCCGAACACCGGGGAGCTGTTTTTT. This chain connects TRBV7-3 to TRBJ2-2; D unclear. The CDR3 length is 15 residues. Germline V CDR1 and CDR2: SGHTA, FQGTGA. V was trimmed by 5 bases and J by 0 bases, leaving 10 bases between them.